The entry that follows covers one T cell receptor (beta chain) sequence. The target antigen is unknown. Noted treatment: some 20 received Ad26.COV2.S at low or high dose, single or two shots; 5 received placebo; per-sample allocation not given. Vaccine and placebo recipients were sampled on day 63 after the first injection. An adult donor aged 18-55 years was enrolled in Boston. An Ad26 vector carrying the Wuhan-strain SARS-CoV-2 spike served as the vaccine. The CDR3 is 15 amino acids. With 0 bases removed from V and 6 bases from J, the gap between germline ends came to 14 bases. Germline V gives CDR1 SGHNT, CDR2 YYREEE (reference sequence). This sample is drawn from a study of Ad26.COV2.S vaccination and SARS-CoV-2 variants. This table comes from immunoSEQ multiplex PCR, and its TCRdb copy is limited to in-frame clones, with some not included. The table records a few hundred thousand clones, over 75% of them present only once.

General study results and limits: Similar non-spike TCR breadth was observed in recipients of vaccine and of placebo.

The sequence was obtained from a person between 18 and 59 years old who received the Ad26.COV2.S COVID-19 vaccine or a placebo. The chain carries TRBV5-4 and TRBJ2-3; no clear D. The material sequenced was peripheral blood, taken in a trial of Ad26.COV2.S vaccine versus placebo. CDR3 nucleotide sequence: TGTGCCAGCAGCTTGGCGGCTCAGGCCCCGGATACGCAGTATTTT. This encodes CASSLAAQAPDTQYF.